These 9 T cell receptor beta chains came from one sample sequenced in a study of blood T cell repertoires in COVID-19. Clones were sequenced by immunoSEQ multiplex PCR, and TCRdb holds only the in-frame ones, with some missing. The profile shows about 55,000 clones, roughly 87% of them singletons. The sequencing sample was made of peripheral blood. Receptors originate from a woman between 55 and 75 years old with acute or convalescent COVID-19.

The chain recombines TRBV3-1 (or the pseudogene TRBV3-2) with TRBJ1-4; 9 positions agree with TRBD1. Germline V gene data show CDR1 as LGHDT and CDR2 as YNNKEL (reference sequence). With 3 bases clipped from V and 8 bases from J, the junction kept 10 bases outside the gene matches. The CDR3 consists of 16 residues. CDR3 in amino acids: CASSQAHTGTGEKLFF. CDR3 nucleotides: TGTGCCAGCAGCCAGGCTCACACCGGGACAGGGGAAAAACTGTTTTTT.

This sequence joins TRBV20-1 and TRBJ2-7; unclear D gene. Germline V gene sequence: CDR1 DFQATT, CDR2 SNEGSKA (reference sequence). The CDR3 runs 11 residues. V lost 7 bases and J 4 bases, leaving 11 bases between the germline ends. The CDR3 DNA reads TGCAGTGGCCTTGTCGGGTACGAGCAGTACTTC. This sequence encodes CSGLVGYEQYF.

CDR3 loop: CASSLDLQNYEQYF. The CDR3 DNA sequence: TGCGCCAGCAGCTTGGATCTACAGAATTACGAGCAGTACTTC. The V call is TRBV5-1, the J call TRBJ2-7; D remains ambiguous. Trimming removed 0 bases at V and 4 bases at J, with 11 bases between. Germline V gene data show CDR1 as SGHRS and CDR2 as YFSETQ. The CDR3 is 14 residues long.

V is TRBV15 and J is TRBJ1-1; D unclear. Germline CDR1 is LNHNV and CDR2 is YYDKDF (reference sequence). CDR3 length equals 14 residues. V was shortened by 0 bases and J by 0 bases, with 5 bases between the two germline ends. CDR3 nucleotide sequence: TGTGCCACCAGCAGAGATGACTTGAACACTGAAGCTTTCTTT. The encoded protein is CATSRDDLNTEAFF.

This clone occurred a few times. CDR3 DNA sequence: TGTGCCAGCAGCGTAGGAGCGGAAGCTAACTATGGCTACACCTTC. As protein: CASSVGAEANYGYTF. The chain recombines TRBV9 with TRBJ1-2, with no clear D. This CDR3 contains 15 residues. Trimming took off 0 bases at V and 0 bases at J, with 9 bases between the two ends. Germline V lookup: CDR1 SGDLS, CDR2 YYNGEE. The entire variable domain, with the rest obtained from reference TRBV9 and TRBJ1-2, is as follows: DSGVTQTPKHLITATGQRVTLRCSPRSGDLSVYWYQQSLDQGLQFLIQYYNGEERAKGNILERFSAQQFPDLHSELNLSSLELGDSALYFCASSVGAEANYGYTFGSGTRLTVV.

The chain carries TRBV6-1 and TRBJ2-6, with a tentative D call TRBD1 (5 bases). Germline V gives CDR1 MNHNS, CDR2 SASEGT. Trimming cost V 1 base and J 2 bases, with 18 bases left between them. The CDR3 extends over 19 amino acids. The CDR3 sequence is CASSEGRRQGSAGANVLTF. The CDR3, as DNA: TGTGCCAGCAGTGAAGGACGTAGGCAGGGTAGTGCTGGGGCCAACGTCCTGACTTTC.

The V and J genes are TRBV11-2 and TRBJ2-1, with D maybe TRBD1 (6 bases). This CDR3 spans 18 amino acids. Per the germline V gene, CDR1 is SGHAT and CDR2 is FQNNGV. V lost 1 base to trimming and J lost 5 bases, with 21 bases between them. The CDR3: CASSLVWSGAGLNNEQFF. In DNA, the CDR3 is TGTGCCAGCAGCTTAGTTTGGTCAGGGGCAGGTCTAAACAATGAGCAGTTCTTC. Drawing the rest from reference TRBV11-2 and TRBJ2-1, the complete variable domain is EAGVAQSPRYKIIEKRQSVAFWCNPISGHATLYWYQQILGQGPKLLIQFQNNGVVDDSQLPKDRFSAERLKGVDSTLKIQPAKLEDSAVYLCASSLVWSGAGLNNEQFFGPGTRLTVL.

This chain links TRBV7-3 with TRBJ1-1; D is unclear. This CDR3 has 15 amino acids. V dropped 2 bases and J dropped 3 bases, with 13 bases sitting between them. CDR1 SGHTA and CDR2 FQGTGA come from the germline V gene. The CDR3 region is CASSLGSGGDTEAFF. The CDR3 region has the DNA TGTGCCAGCAGCTTAGGATCCGGCGGGGACACTGAAGCTTTCTTT.

In this sample, this clone turned up once. J is TRBJ1-6 and V is TRBV5-1, with 7 bases lining up with TRBD1. There are 16 residues in the CDR3. The germline gives CDR1 SGHRS, CDR2 YFSETQ. The J segment lost 0 bases and the V segment lost 4 bases, leaving 4 bases of the junction unmatched. CDR3 in amino acids: CASSNTGDSYNSPLHF. DNA of the CDR3: TGCGCCAGCAGCAACACAGGGGACTCCTATAATTCACCCCTCCACTTT.